The subject of this entry is one T cell receptor beta chain. The data were obtained in a study of blood T cell repertoires in COVID-19. Study in general: Collection of acute and convalescent COVID-19 samples took place in the United States, Italy and Spain. Sample material is recorded as cDNA or gDNA derived from T cells, B-cell-depleted T cells, or PBMCs.

Sequencing was performed with immunoSEQ multiplex PCR; in TCRdb, only in-frame clones are kept and a portion is missing. The table records over 50,000 clones, more than 60% of them present only once. The CDR3 extends over 13 amino acids. Germline V gene lookup returns CDR1 DFQATT and CDR2 SNEGSKA (reference sequence). The V and J ends lost 3 bases and 3 bases respectively, with 12 bases between them. The sample consisted of peripheral blood. The chain recombines TRBV20-1 with TRBJ2-7, with D tentatively TRBD2 (6 bases). This TCR came from a human donor with active or convalescent COVID-19. The donor label of this sample is uncertain. In DNA form, the CDR3 reads TGCAGTGCTAGTAAAGCGGGTCGCTACGAGCAGTACTTC. Amino acids: CSASKAGRYEQYF.